This T cell receptor beta chain was documented in a study of blood T cell repertoires in COVID-19. The overall study: Italy, Spain and the United States were the sources of the convalescent and acute COVID-19 samples. The cDNA or gDNA used as material had been derived from T cells, B-cell-depleted T cells, or PBMCs.

Germline CDR1 is LGHNT and CDR2 is FRNRAP. The CDR3 covers 14 residues. Trimming stripped 3 bases from V and 5 bases from J, with 13 bases between. As originally analysed: Quantification of nucleated cells was approximated via reference gene primer amplification. Method: immunoSEQ multiplex PCR; TCRdb's copy keeps in-frame clones and lacks some. The V and J calls and the clone size are those of that table, but D and trimming were determined from the DNA. This table has more than 200,000 clones, around 90% appearing once. Sequencing used peripheral blood. The chain employs TRBV12-5 and TRBJ1-1; D is undetermined. The sequence was collected from a man in his 70s with acute or convalescent COVID-19. CDR3 in amino acids: CASGLGTQRTEAFF. CDR3 sequence (DNA): TGTGCTAGTGGTTTAGGCACTCAGAGGACTGAAGCTTTCTTT.